The rows below give T cell receptor beta chains drawn from one sample of a study of blood T cell repertoires in COVID-19. The table came from immunoSEQ multiplex PCR; TCRdb's copy has only in-frame clones and leaves some out. This table has approximately 70,000 clones, more than 75% appearing once. The sequencing input was peripheral blood. The receptor source for this set is an elderly woman with acute or convalescent COVID-19. The CDR3 runs from the conserved cysteine through the conserved F or W. The order of the fields is J gene, V gene, clone size, D gene, CDR3 DNA, CDR3 protein. D genes are given only for firm matches. Some rows mark clone size as missing; the rest say once, few, many or name a class of expanded clone.

j_call: TRBJ2-7
v_call: TRBV7-8
clone_size: few
d_call: NA
cdr3_nt: TGTGCCAGCAGCCTTGGGGCCAGTTCCTACGAGCAGTACTTC
cdr3_aa: CASSLGASSYEQYF

j_call: TRBJ2-5
v_call: TRBV5-1
clone_size: few
d_call: TRBD2
cdr3_nt: TGCGCCAGCGGTTCGGGACTAGCGGGAGGTCAAGAGACCCAGTACTTC
cdr3_aa: CASGSGLAGGQETQYF

j_call: TRBJ1-6
v_call: TRBV7-9
clone_size: NA
d_call: NA
cdr3_nt: TGTGCCAGCAGCTATCGACAGAATTCACCCCTCCACTTT
cdr3_aa: CASSYRQNSPLHF

j_call: TRBJ1-2
v_call: TRBV5-6
clone_size: NA
d_call: TRBD1
cdr3_nt: TGTGCCAGCAGCTTGGTGGACAGGGATGGCTACACCTTC
cdr3_aa: CASSLVDRDGYTF

j_call: TRBJ2-3
v_call: TRBV3-1/TRBV3-2
clone_size: NA
d_call: TRBD2
cdr3_nt: TGTGCCAGCAGACTGACAGCGGGGCCCACAGATACGCAGTATTTT
cdr3_aa: CASRLTAGPTDTQYF

j_call: TRBJ2-7
v_call: TRBV7-2
clone_size: NA
d_call: NA
cdr3_nt: TGTGCCAGCAGCTTAGGGGGCCCATCCTACGAGCAGTACTTC
cdr3_aa: CASSLGGPSYEQYF

j_call: TRBJ1-1
v_call: TRBV9
clone_size: once
d_call: TRBD1
cdr3_nt: TGTGCCAGCAGTTTCACCGGACAGGTGCCCACTGAAGCTTTCTTT
cdr3_aa: CASSFTGQVPTEAFF

j_call: TRBJ2-5
v_call: TRBV28
clone_size: NA
d_call: TRBD2
cdr3_nt: TGTGCCAGCAGTCGTAGTAGCGGGAGGGCGTATGAGACCCAGTACTTC
cdr3_aa: CASSRSSGRAYETQYF

j_call: TRBJ1-5
v_call: TRBV18
clone_size: NA
d_call: NA
cdr3_nt: TGTGCCAGCTCACCGGGGCCAGGGAATCAGCCCCAGCATTTT
cdr3_aa: CASSPGPGNQPQHF

j_call: TRBJ2-3
v_call: TRBV7-9
clone_size: NA
d_call: TRBD2
cdr3_nt: TGTGCCAGCAGCTCCCATAGAGAGCGGGAGGGCCGAGATACGCAGTATTTT
cdr3_aa: CASSSHREREGRDTQYF

j_call: TRBJ2-4
v_call: TRBV10-3
clone_size: few
d_call: NA
cdr3_nt: TGTGCCACCATAGGCGGAGCCAAAAACATTCAGTACTTC
cdr3_aa: CATIGGAKNIQYF

j_call: TRBJ2-7
v_call: TRBV15
clone_size: NA
d_call: TRBD1
cdr3_nt: TGTGCCACCAGCAGGGGAACAGGGGACGCCACCTACGAGCAGTACTTC
cdr3_aa: CATSRGTGDATYEQYF

j_call: TRBJ2-7
v_call: TRBV21-1
clone_size: NA
d_call: NA
cdr3_nt: TGTGCCAGCAGCAAATTGCGGCTAGCGGGAGGGAGCGAGCAGTACTTC
cdr3_aa: CASSKLRLAGGSEQYF

j_call: TRBJ2-1
v_call: TRBV14
clone_size: NA
d_call: NA
cdr3_nt: TGTGCCAGCAGCCCCTGGACAGCATACAATGAGCAGTTCTTC
cdr3_aa: CASSPWTAYNEQFF

j_call: TRBJ1-2
v_call: TRBV7-2
clone_size: once
d_call: NA
cdr3_nt: TGTGCCAGCAGCACTATGGCAGGGATCGGTGGCTACACCTTC
cdr3_aa: CASSTMAGIGGYTF

j_call: TRBJ2-3
v_call: TRBV5-1
clone_size: NA
d_call: NA
cdr3_nt: TGCGCCAGCAGTTCGGGACTTGAGCCTAGCACAGATACGCAGTATTTT
cdr3_aa: CASSSGLEPSTDTQYF

j_call: TRBJ1-2
v_call: TRBV19
clone_size: NA
d_call: NA
cdr3_nt: TGTGCCAGTAGTCTCGCGGCCGCTGGCTACACCTTC
cdr3_aa: CASSLAAAGYTF

j_call: TRBJ2-7
v_call: TRBV7-2
clone_size: few
d_call: TRBD1
cdr3_nt: TGTGCCAGCAGCACGACAGGGTCCGAGCAGTACTTC
cdr3_aa: CASSTTGSEQYF

j_call: TRBJ1-2
v_call: TRBV11-2
clone_size: once
d_call: TRBD1
cdr3_nt: TGTGCCAGCAGCCTGACAGGGGGCGCTGGCTACACCTTC
cdr3_aa: CASSLTGGAGYTF

j_call: TRBJ1-6
v_call: TRBV19
clone_size: NA
d_call: TRBD1
cdr3_nt: TGTGCCAGTAGCCGATCGGACAGGAAAGATTCACCCCTCCACTTT
cdr3_aa: CASSRSDRKDSPLHF

j_call: TRBJ1-2
v_call: TRBV3-1/TRBV3-2
clone_size: few
d_call: NA
cdr3_nt: TGTGCCAGCAGCCTGGGGGCAGGGAAAGGCGGCTACACCTTC
cdr3_aa: CASSLGAGKGGYTF

j_call: TRBJ2-2
v_call: TRBV27
clone_size: NA
d_call: NA
cdr3_nt: TGTGCCAGCAGTTTATCGGAGGCCGACCCGAACACCGGGGAGCTGTTTTTT
cdr3_aa: CASSLSEADPNTGELFF

j_call: TRBJ1-2
v_call: TRBV27
clone_size: NA
d_call: TRBD1
cdr3_nt: TGTGCCAGCAGTTTATTGGGGGACAGGGGACACGGCTACACCTTC
cdr3_aa: CASSLLGDRGHGYTF

j_call: TRBJ2-7
v_call: TRBV5-3
clone_size: NA
d_call: NA
cdr3_nt: TGTGCCAGAAGCAACAGGCTATACGAGCAGTACTTC
cdr3_aa: CARSNRLYEQYF